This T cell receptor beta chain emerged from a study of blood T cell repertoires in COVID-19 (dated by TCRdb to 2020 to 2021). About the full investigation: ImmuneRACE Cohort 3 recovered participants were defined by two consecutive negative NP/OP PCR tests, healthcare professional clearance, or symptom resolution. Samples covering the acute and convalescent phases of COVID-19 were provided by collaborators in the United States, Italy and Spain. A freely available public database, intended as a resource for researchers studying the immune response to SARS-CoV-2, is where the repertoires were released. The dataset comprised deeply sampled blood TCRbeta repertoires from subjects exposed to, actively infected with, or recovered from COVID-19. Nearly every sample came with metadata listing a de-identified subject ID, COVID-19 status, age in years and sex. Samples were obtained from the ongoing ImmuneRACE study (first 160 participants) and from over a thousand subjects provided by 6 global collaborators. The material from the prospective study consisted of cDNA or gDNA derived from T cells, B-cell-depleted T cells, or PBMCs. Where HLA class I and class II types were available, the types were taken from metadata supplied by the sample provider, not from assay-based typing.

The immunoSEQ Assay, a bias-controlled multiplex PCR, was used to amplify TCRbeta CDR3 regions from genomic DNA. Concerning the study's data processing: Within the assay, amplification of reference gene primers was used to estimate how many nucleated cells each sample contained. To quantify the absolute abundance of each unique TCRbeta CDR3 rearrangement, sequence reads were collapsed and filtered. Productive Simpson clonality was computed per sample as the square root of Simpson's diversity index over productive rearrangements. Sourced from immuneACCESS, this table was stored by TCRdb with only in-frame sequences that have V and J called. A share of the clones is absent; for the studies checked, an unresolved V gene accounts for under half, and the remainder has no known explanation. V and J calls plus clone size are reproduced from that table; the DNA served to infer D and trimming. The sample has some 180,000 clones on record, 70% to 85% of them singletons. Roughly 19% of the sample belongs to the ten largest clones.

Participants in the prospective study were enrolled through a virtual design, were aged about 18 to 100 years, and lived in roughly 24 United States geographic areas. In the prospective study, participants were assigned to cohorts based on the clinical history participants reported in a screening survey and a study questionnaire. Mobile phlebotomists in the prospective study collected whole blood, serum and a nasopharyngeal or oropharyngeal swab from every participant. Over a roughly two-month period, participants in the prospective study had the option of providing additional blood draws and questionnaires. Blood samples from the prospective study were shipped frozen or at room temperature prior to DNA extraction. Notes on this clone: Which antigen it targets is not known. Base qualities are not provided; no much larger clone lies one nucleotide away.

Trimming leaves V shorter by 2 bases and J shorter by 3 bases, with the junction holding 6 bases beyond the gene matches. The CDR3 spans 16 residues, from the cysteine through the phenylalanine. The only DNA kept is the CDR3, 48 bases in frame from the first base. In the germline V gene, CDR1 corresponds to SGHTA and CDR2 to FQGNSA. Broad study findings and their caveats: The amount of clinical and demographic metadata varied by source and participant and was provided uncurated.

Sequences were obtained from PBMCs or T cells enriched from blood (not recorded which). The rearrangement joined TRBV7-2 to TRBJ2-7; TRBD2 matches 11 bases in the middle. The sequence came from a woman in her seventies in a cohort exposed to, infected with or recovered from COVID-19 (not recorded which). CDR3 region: CASSLSAGLADYEQYF. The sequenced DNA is TGTGCCAGCAGCTTATCAGCGGGACTAGCGGACTACGAGCAGTACTTC.